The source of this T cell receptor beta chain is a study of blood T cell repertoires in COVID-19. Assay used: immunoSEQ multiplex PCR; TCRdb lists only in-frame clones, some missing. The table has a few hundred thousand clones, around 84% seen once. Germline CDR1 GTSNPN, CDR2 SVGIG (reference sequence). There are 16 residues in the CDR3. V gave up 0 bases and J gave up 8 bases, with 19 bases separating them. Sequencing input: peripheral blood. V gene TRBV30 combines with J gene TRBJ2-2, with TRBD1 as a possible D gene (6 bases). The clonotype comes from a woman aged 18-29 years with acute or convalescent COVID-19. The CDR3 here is CAWSVLRTESTGELFF. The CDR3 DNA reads TGTGCCTGGAGTGTACTAAGGACAGAGAGTACAGGGGAGCTGTTTTTT.